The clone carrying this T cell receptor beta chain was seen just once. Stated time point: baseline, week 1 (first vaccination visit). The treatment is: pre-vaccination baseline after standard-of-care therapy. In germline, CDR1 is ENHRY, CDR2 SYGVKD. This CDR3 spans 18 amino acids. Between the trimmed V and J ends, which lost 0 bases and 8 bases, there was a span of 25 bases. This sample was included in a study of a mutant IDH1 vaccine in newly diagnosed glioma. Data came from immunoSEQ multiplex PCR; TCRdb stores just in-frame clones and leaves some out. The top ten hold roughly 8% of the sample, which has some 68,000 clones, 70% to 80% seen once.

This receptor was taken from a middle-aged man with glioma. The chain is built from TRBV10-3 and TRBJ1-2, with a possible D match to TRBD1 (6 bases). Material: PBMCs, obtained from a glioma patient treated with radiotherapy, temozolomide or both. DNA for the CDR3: TGTGCCATCAGTGAGTCGAAGGGATCAGGGGCCGAGTTCTCCGGCTACACCTTC. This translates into CAISESKGSGAEFSGYTF.